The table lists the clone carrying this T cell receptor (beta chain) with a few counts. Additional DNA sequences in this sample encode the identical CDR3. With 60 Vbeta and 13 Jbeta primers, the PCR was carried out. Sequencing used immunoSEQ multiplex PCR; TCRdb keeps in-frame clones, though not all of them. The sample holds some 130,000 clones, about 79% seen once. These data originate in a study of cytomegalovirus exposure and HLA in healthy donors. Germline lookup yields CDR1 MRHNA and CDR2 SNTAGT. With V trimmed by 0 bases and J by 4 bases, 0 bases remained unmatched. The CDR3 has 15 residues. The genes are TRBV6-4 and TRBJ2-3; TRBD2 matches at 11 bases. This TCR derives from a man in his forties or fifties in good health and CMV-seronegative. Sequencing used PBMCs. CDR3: CASSDSSGGADTQYF. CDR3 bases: TGTGCCAGCAGTGACTCTAGCGGGGGGGCAGATACGCAGTATTTT.